This T cell receptor (beta chain) was captured in a study of OX40 agonist ivuxolimab in advanced cancers. Turning to this clone: What it binds is not known.

Using immunoSEQ multiplex PCR, the repertoire was profiled, and TCRdb retains in-frame clones only, with some absent. The data contain approximately 69,000 clones, 91% of them singletons. Overall study results and limits: Expanded peripheral T cells had an undetermined antigen specificity.

This clonotype was obtained from an adult with an advanced solid tumor such as melanoma, head and neck, liver or kidney cancer. The sequences come from CD4+ or CD8+ T cells sorted from blood, collected in a trial of the OX40 agonist ivuxolimab.

The CDR3 region is CASSGTGAYNEQFF. The CDR3 DNA is TGTGCCAGTAGTGGGACAGGGGCTTACAATGAGCAGTTCTTC. The J gene is TRBJ2-1, the V gene TRBV19, with 10 bases matching TRBD1. This CDR3 contains 14 residues. Germline CDR1 reads LNHDA; CDR2 reads SQIVND (reference sequence). With 5 bases clipped from V and 4 bases from J, the junction kept 2 bases outside the gene matches.